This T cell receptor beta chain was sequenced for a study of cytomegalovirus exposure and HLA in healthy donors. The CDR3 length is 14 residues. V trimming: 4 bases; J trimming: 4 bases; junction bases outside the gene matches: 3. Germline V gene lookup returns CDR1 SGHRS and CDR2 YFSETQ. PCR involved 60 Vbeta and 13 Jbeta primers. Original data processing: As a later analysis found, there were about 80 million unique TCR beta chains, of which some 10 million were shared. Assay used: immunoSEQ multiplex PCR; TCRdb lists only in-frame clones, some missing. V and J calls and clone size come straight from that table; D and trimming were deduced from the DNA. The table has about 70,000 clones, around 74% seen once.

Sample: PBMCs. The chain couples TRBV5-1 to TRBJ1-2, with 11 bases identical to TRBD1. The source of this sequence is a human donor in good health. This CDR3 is CASSPGTGGYGYTF. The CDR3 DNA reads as TGCGCCAGCAGCCCTGGGACAGGGGGCTATGGCTACACCTTC.